The TCR beta chain under discussion was sequenced for a study of blood T cell repertoires in COVID-19. About the research overall: Specimens from acute and convalescent COVID-19 originated in the United States, Italy and Spain.

V lost 2 bases and J lost 4, with 12 bases in between. CDR1 is SGHAT, CDR2 FQNNGV, per germline. The CDR3 is 15 amino acids. Sequenced by immunoSEQ multiplex PCR; TCRdb stores in-frame clones only, minus some. The data contain 150,000 to 200,000 clones, 70% to 80% of them singletons. Sequenced: PBMCs or T cells enriched from blood (not recorded which). This TCR came from a woman aged 70-85 years in a cohort exposed to, infected with or recovered from COVID-19 (not recorded which). This chain joins TRBV11-2 and TRBJ2-1; tentative D call: TRBD1 (5 bases). This CDR3 reads CASSLRTGTYNEQFF. CDR3 sequence (DNA): TGTGCCAGCAGCTTAAGAACAGGAACTTACAATGAGCAGTTCTTC.